This T cell receptor (beta chain) was sequenced during a study of T cells in Graves' hyperthyroidism and ophthalmopathy. This clonotype was seen ten or more times. CDR1 is MNHNS, CDR2 SASEGT, per germline. The CDR3 sequence is 16 residues long. Trimming pared 6 bases from V and 3 bases from J, leaving 19 bases between. TCR beta CDR3 region amplification was performed from RNA transcripts. TCR CDR3 underwent first-round RT-PCR with the HTBI primer set. One entry per CDR3 protein, called by TCRdb with MiXCR from the multiplex PCR reads. The table has fewer than 110,000 distinct CDR3 sequences, roughly 15% seen once; the top ten hold around two fifths. Patients aged 18 to 65 had newly diagnosed hyperthyroidism that had lasted under 2 months. Exclusion followed for patients with uncontrolled infection, other autoimmune disease, pregnancy or lactation. The authors obtained PBMCs from about 9 ml of fresh peripheral blood.

This rearrangement joins TRBV6-1 to TRBJ2-3, with D perhaps being TRBD1 or TRBD2 (5 bases each). This TCR came from a woman in her forties or fifties with Graves' hyperthyroidism. Sequencing was performed on blood. CDR3 bases: TGTGCCAGCAGGATGGTTGGCAGGGAGCGGACAGATACGCAGTATTTT. This gives the protein CASRMVGRERTDTQYF.